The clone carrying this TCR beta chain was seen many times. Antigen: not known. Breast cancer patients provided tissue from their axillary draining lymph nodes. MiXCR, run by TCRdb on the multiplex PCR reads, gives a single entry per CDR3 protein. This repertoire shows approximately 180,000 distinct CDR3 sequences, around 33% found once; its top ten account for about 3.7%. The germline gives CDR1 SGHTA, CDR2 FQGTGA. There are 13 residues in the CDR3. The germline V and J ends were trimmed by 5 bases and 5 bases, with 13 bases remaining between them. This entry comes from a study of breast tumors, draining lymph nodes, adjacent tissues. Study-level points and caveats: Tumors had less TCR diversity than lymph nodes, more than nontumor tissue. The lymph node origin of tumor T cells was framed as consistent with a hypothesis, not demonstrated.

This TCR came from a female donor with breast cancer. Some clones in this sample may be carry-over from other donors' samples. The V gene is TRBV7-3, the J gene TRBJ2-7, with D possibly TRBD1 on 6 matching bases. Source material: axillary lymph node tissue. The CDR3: CASSPYRANEQYF. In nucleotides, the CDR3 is TGTGCCAGCAGCCCGTACAGGGCTAACGAGCAGTACTTC.